A selection of T cell receptor beta chains follows, all from one sample in a study of blood T cell repertoires in COVID-19. Repertoires were generated with immunoSEQ multiplex PCR, while TCRdb's copy carries only in-frame clones and drops some. The data contain some 460,000 clones, around nine tenths of them singletons. The specimen sequenced was peripheral blood. All receptors come from a woman younger than 45 with acute or convalescent COVID-19. Each CDR3 is given with its conserved first and last residue. Each record gives: J gene, clone size, V gene, D gene, CDR3 protein, CDR3 DNA. D genes are given only for firm matches. Clone size is stated in some rows and not others, as once, few, many or a class when expanded.

J: TRBJ2-3
size: .
V: TRBV21-1
D: .
CDR3: CASSKTFSQYF
DNA: TGTGCCAGCAGCAAGACTTTTTCCCAGTATTTT

J: TRBJ2-7
size: once
V: TRBV6-5
D: .
CDR3: CASMGRVLSEQYF
DNA: TGTGCCAGCATGGGCAGGGTGCTTTCCGAGCAGTACTTC

J: TRBJ2-3
size: .
V: TRBV2
D: TRBD1
CDR3: CASSATGGGTDTQYF
DNA: TGTGCCAGCAGTGCTACAGGGGGCGGCACAGATACGCAGTATTTT

J: TRBJ2-3
size: .
V: TRBV20-1
D: .
CDR3: CSASSASQTTDTQYF
DNA: TGCAGTGCTAGTTCGGCTAGCCAGACCACAGATACGCAGTATTTT

J: TRBJ2-7
size: .
V: TRBV10-1
D: .
CDR3: CASSFAGFSSYEQYF
DNA: TGCGCCAGCAGCTTTGCAGGGTTTTCCTCCTACGAGCAGTACTTC

J: TRBJ2-7
size: .
V: TRBV30
D: .
CDR3: CAWRGRSYEQYF
DNA: TGTGCCTGGAGAGGAAGGAGCTACGAGCAGTACTTC

J: TRBJ2-1
size: .
V: TRBV7-3
D: .
CDR3: CASSRSTPGQEQFF
DNA: TGTGCCAGCAGCCGAAGTACCCCAGGACAGGAGCAGTTCTTC

J: TRBJ1-1
size: .
V: TRBV6-6
D: TRBD1
CDR3: CATTWDRWTEAFF
DNA: TGTGCCACCACCTGGGACAGGTGGACTGAAGCTTTCTTT

J: TRBJ2-2
size: .
V: TRBV5-1
D: TRBD2
CDR3: CASSSLAGYTGELFF
DNA: TGCGCCAGCAGCTCTCTAGCGGGGTACACCGGGGAGCTGTTTTTT

J: TRBJ1-4
size: .
V: TRBV5-6
D: .
CDR3: CASTNRVRQTNEKLFF
DNA: TGTGCCAGCACCAACAGGGTCCGGCAGACTAATGAAAAACTGTTTTTT

J: TRBJ2-7
size: once
V: TRBV24-1
D: .
CDR3: CATSPGVSYEQYF
DNA: TGTGCCACCAGCCCGGGAGTTTCCTACGAGCAGTACTTC

J: TRBJ2-3
size: .
V: TRBV15
D: TRBD1
CDR3: CATSRDLGTGGTDTQYF
DNA: TGTGCCACCAGCAGAGATCTCGGGACAGGGGGCACAGATACGCAGTATTTT

J: TRBJ2-1
size: .
V: TRBV7-2
D: .
CDR3: CASSSGDSYNEQFF
DNA: TGTGCCAGCAGCTCGGGGGACTCCTACAATGAGCAGTTCTTC

J: TRBJ1-5
size: .
V: TRBV2
D: TRBD1
CDR3: CASSGGQGPNYSNQPQHF
DNA: TGTGCCAGCAGTGGGGGACAGGGGCCGAACTATAGCAATCAGCCCCAGCATTTT

J: TRBJ1-4
size: .
V: TRBV6-5
D: .
CDR3: CASELTPVLGEKLFF
DNA: TGTGCCAGCGAGTTGACCCCGGTCCTCGGGGAAAAACTGTTTTTT

J: TRBJ2-6
size: .
V: TRBV5-1
D: TRBD1
CDR3: CASSELGQGARGANVLTF
DNA: TGCGCCAGCAGCGAACTGGGACAGGGGGCGCGGGGGGCCAACGTCCTGACTTTC

J: TRBJ1-2
size: .
V: TRBV28
D: .
CDR3: CASSLSRGYGYTF
DNA: TGTGCCAGCAGTTTATCTCGGGGCTATGGCTACACCTTC

J: TRBJ2-1
size: .
V: TRBV9
D: TRBD2
CDR3: CASSLSLGGESSYNEQFF
DNA: TGTGCCAGCAGCCTCAGTCTGGGGGGGGAGAGCTCCTACAATGAGCAGTTCTTC

J: TRBJ1-1
size: .
V: TRBV7-9
D: TRBD1
CDR3: CASSFSQGETEAFF
DNA: TGTGCCAGCAGCTTTTCCCAGGGGGAGACTGAAGCTTTCTTT

J: TRBJ1-1
size: .
V: TRBV5-1
D: .
CDR3: CASRTRAGTSRTGGTEAFF
DNA: TGCGCCAGCAGAACTAGGGCGGGGACTTCCAGAACCGGAGGGACTGAAGCTTTCTTT

J: TRBJ1-2
size: .
V: TRBV5-1
D: TRBD1
CDR3: CASSFGQGRSGYTF
DNA: TGCGCCAGCAGTTTCGGACAGGGGCGGAGTGGCTACACCTTC

J: TRBJ2-3
size: .
V: TRBV24-1
D: TRBD1
CDR3: CATSTWTGTYADTQYF
DNA: TGTGCCACCAGCACGTGGACAGGGACTTACGCAGATACGCAGTATTTT

J: TRBJ2-2
size: .
V: TRBV20-1
D: .
CDR3: CSASRTGELFF
DNA: TGCAGTGCGTCCCGTACCGGGGAGCTGTTTTTT

J: TRBJ2-2
size: .
V: TRBV10-1
D: TRBD1
CDR3: CASSGDRRSNTGELFF
DNA: TGCGCCAGCAGTGGGGACAGAAGATCGAACACCGGGGAGCTGTTTTTT

J: TRBJ1-1
size: .
V: TRBV5-4
D: .
CDR3: CASSSKAGKSATEAFF
DNA: TGTGCCAGCAGCTCAAAGGCAGGAAAGTCGGCCACTGAAGCTTTCTTT

J: TRBJ1-2
size: .
V: TRBV6-6
D: .
CDR3: CASSYPGRGRGYTF
DNA: TGTGCCAGCAGTTACCCGGGGCGGGGGCGAGGCTACACCTTC

J: TRBJ1-1
size: .
V: TRBV19
D: .
CDR3: CASTGNTEAFF
DNA: TGTGCCTCCACCGGGAACACTGAAGCTTTCTTT

J: TRBJ1-3
size: .
V: TRBV19
D: .
CDR3: CASTPWAAGNTIYF
DNA: TGTGCCAGTACCCCATGGGCAGCAGGAAACACCATATATTTT

J: TRBJ2-2
size: .
V: TRBV5-1
D: .
CDR3: CASREGNTGELFF
DNA: TGCGCCAGCAGGGAGGGGAACACCGGGGAGCTGTTTTTT

J: TRBJ1-3
size: .
V: TRBV9
D: .
CDR3: CASRDTLSNTIYF
DNA: TGTGCCAGCCGGGACACTTTATCGAACACCATATATTTT

J: TRBJ1-2
size: .
V: TRBV6-2/TRBV6-3
D: TRBD1
CDR3: CASSSSRQGLSGYTF
DNA: TGTGCCAGCAGTTCGTCCCGACAGGGACTCTCGGGCTACACCTTC

J: TRBJ2-7
size: .
V: TRBV5-1
D: .
CDR3: CASSLAPGDVGEQYF
DNA: TGCGCCAGCAGCTTGGCCCCAGGGGACGTTGGCGAGCAGTACTTC

J: TRBJ2-1
size: .
V: TRBV5-1
D: TRBD2
CDR3: CASSFSGAIYNEQFF
DNA: TGCGCCAGCAGCTTTAGCGGGGCAATATACAATGAGCAGTTCTTC

J: TRBJ2-7
size: .
V: TRBV18
D: TRBD1
CDR3: CASSRDRGSYEQYF
DNA: TGTGCCAGCTCACGGGACAGGGGCTCCTACGAGCAGTACTTC

J: TRBJ1-5
size: .
V: TRBV5-1
D: .
CDR3: CASRVGHEEQPQHF
DNA: TGCGCCAGCAGGGTGGGACACGAGGAACAGCCCCAGCATTTT

J: TRBJ2-5
size: few
V: TRBV15
D: TRBD2
CDR3: CATSTIAGGETQYF
DNA: TGTGCCACCAGCACAATAGCGGGTGGCGAGACCCAGTACTTC

J: TRBJ1-2
size: .
V: TRBV7-8
D: .
CDR3: CASSSDRTGYTF
DNA: TGTGCCAGCAGCTCCGACAGAACTGGCTACACCTTC

J: TRBJ2-7
size: .
V: TRBV4-1
D: .
CDR3: CASSQVPGHGAYEQYF
DNA: TGCGCCAGCAGCCAAGTACCGGGACACGGGGCCTACGAGCAGTACTTC

J: TRBJ1-6
size: .
V: TRBV19
D: .
CDR3: CASSREDSNNSPLHF
DNA: TGTGCCAGTAGTCGTGAAGACAGCAACAATTCACCCCTCCACTTT

J: TRBJ1-3
size: .
V: TRBV19
D: TRBD1
CDR3: CASSHQPGQTGNTIYF
DNA: TGTGCCAGTAGCCATCAACCGGGACAGACTGGAAACACCATATATTTT

J: TRBJ2-2
size: .
V: TRBV5-6
D: TRBD2
CDR3: CASSFLGTSGDSGELFF
DNA: TGTGCCAGCAGCTTTTTAGGGACTAGCGGGGACTCCGGGGAGCTGTTTTTT